This TCR beta chain is from a study of control samples from healthy donors and cancer patients. V trimming: 6 bases; J trimming: 9 bases; junction bases outside the gene matches: 8. The CDR3 length is 15 residues. Germline V gene lookup returns CDR1 MNHEY and CDR2 SVGAGI. Profiled with immunoSEQ multiplex PCR; TCRdb holds only in-frame clones, not every one. The sample consists of more than 110,000 clones, approximately 90% of them appearing once. In its sample, this clone was seen once. The TCR originated in a woman in her 30s in good health. The gene calls are TRBV6-5 and TRBJ2-1; 13 positions match TRBD2. Sequenced: blood. CDR3 in DNA: TGTGCCAGCAGCGTCGGGACTAGCGGGAAGGGTGAGCAGTTCTTC. Protein sequence: CASSVGTSGKGEQFF.